A single T cell receptor (beta chain) is shown here with its context. From germline, CDR1 is MGHRA and CDR2 YSYEKL. The V end lost 3 bases, the J end lost 1 base, and 18 bases lay between the germline ends. The CDR3 extends over 17 amino acids. The data stem from a study of T cell responses to AZD1222 COVID-19 vaccine. The repertoire was sequenced with immunoSEQ multiplex PCR; TCRdb's copy has only in-frame clones and lacks some. The sample carries 130,000 to 150,000 clones, 75% to 90% recorded once. Sequenced here: peripheral blood, sampled on day 0 of AZD1222 vaccination. The TCR sequence derives from an adult in good health. The genes are TRBV4-1 and TRBJ2-5, with D maybe TRBD2 (6 bases). The DNA of the CDR3 is TGCGCCAGCAGCCAGAGCCTCGGGGGTGGGGGCCAAGAGACCCAGTACTTC. Translating it yields CASSQSLGGGGQETQYF.